Listed below are T cell receptor beta chains from one sample, sequenced in a study of T cells after yellow fever vaccination. TCRdb used MiXCR to reprocess the 5' RACE reads, holding one entry per CDR3 protein. Among 510,000 or so distinct CDR3 sequences listed, less than 20% were seen once. The source was PBMCs, collected 15 days after the yellow fever booster vaccination. The receptors were sampled from a man aged 30-40 years who received the YFV17D yellow fever vaccine. Both conserved end residues are part of each CDR3. Expanded clones are given a class, and other clones once, few, many or no size at all.

abundance	v_gene	j_gene	CDR3aa
few	TRBV7-8	TRBJ2-1	CASSLGTSGTNEQFF
few	TRBV4-3	TRBJ2-5	CASSQDIVAGAPETQYF
-	TRBV29-1	TRBJ2-3	CSVVPVKDTQYF
once	TRBV20-1	TRBJ2-7	CCASLAGSSYEQYF
-	TRBV7-9	TRBJ2-2	CASSPEDGQASLRELFF
-	TRBV6-2/TRBV6-3	TRBJ2-2	CASSSFTGELFF
few	TRBV9	TRBJ2-3	CASSPPGQGPTSTDTQYF
-	TRBV7-8	TRBJ2-2	CASSVDSGAPTGELFF
-	TRBV14	TRBJ1-4	CASSQELGEYEKLFF
-	TRBV11-1	TRBJ2-1	CASIRTSGRALIDYNEQFF
many	TRBV7-9	TRBJ2-5	CASSPRETQYF
-	TRBV5-4	TRBJ2-4	CASSFGSSGAKNIQYF
few	TRBV6-5	TRBJ1-2	CASSSTGTGVYGYTF
-	TRBV6-2/TRBV6-3	TRBJ2-7	CASSPFPGLADNSYEQYF
-	TRBV6-1	TRBJ2-7	CASSIGGTSGYYEQYF
few	TRBV11-2	TRBJ2-7	CASSLEDKQYF
-	TRBV27	TRBJ2-1	CASRRFDNEQFF
few	TRBV29-1	TRBJ2-2	CSVPTSGRSGELFF
once	TRBV5-1	TRBJ2-1	CASSGSSGSTGEQFF
few	TRBV20-1	TRBJ1-2	CSALRTGYDGYTF
-	TRBV20-1	TRBJ1-2	CSAMTGNYGYTF
many	TRBV7-2	TRBJ2-1	CASSLASGAYNEQFF